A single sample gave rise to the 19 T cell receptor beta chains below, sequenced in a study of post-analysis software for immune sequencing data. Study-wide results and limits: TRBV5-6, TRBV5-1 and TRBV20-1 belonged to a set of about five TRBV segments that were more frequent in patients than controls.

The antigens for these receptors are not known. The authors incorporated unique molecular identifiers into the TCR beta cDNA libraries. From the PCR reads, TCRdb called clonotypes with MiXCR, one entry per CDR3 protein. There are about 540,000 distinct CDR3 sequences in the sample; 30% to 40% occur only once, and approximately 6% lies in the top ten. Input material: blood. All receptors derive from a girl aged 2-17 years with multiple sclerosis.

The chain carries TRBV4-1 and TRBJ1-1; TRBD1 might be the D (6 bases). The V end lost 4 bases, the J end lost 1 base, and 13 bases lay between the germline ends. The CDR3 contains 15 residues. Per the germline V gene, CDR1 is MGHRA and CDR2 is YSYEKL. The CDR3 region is CASSRTGTENTEAFF. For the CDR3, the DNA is TGCGCCAGCAGCCGAACAGGGACGGAGAACACTGAAGCTTTCTTT.

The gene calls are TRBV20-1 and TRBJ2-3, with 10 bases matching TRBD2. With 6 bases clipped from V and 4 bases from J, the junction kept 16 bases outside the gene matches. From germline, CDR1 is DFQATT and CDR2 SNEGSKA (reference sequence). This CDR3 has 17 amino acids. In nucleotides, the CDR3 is TGCAGTGCAAGGGGTAGCGGGGGGACAACTAGCGCAGATACGCAGTATTTT. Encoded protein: CSARGSGGTTSADTQYF.

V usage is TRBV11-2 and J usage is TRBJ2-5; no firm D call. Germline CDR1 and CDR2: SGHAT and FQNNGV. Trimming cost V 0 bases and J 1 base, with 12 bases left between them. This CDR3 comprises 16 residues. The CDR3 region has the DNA TGTGCCAGCAGCTTAGACGCCAGGACCGTCCAAGAGACCCAGTACTTC. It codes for CASSLDARTVQETQYF.

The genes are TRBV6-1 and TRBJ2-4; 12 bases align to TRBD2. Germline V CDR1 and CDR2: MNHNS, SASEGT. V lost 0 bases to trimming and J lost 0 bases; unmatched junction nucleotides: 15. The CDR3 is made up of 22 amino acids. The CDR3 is CASSEALAGGLATPLAKNIQYF. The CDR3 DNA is TGTGCCAGCAGTGAAGCGCTAGCGGGGGGGCTGGCTACCCCCCTAGCCAAAAACATTCAGTACTTC.

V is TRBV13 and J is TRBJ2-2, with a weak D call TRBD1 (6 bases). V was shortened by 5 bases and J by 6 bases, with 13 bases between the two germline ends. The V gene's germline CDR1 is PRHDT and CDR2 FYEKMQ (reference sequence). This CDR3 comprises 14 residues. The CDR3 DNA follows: TGTGCCAGCAGCACCTTACAGGGTCCCGGGGAGCTGTTTTTT. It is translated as CASSTLQGPGELFF.

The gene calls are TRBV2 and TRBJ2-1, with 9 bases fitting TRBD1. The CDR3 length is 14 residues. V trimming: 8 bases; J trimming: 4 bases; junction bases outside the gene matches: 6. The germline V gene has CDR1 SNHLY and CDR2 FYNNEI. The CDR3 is CASVDRGSYNEQFF. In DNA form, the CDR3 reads TGTGCCAGCGTGGACAGGGGATCTTACAATGAGCAGTTCTTC. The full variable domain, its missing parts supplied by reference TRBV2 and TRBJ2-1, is EPEVTQTPSHQVTQMGQEVILRCVPISNHLYFYWYRQILGQKVEFLVSFYNNEISEKSEIFDDQFSVERPDGSNFTLKIRSTKLEDSAMYFCASVDRGSYNEQFFGPGTRLTVL.

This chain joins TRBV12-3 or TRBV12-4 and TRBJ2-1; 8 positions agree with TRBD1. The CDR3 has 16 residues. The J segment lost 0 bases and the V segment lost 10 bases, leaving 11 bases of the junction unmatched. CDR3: CATLYRGRSSYNEQFF. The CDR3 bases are TGTGCCACGTTATACAGGGGGAGAAGCTCCTACAATGAGCAGTTCTTC.

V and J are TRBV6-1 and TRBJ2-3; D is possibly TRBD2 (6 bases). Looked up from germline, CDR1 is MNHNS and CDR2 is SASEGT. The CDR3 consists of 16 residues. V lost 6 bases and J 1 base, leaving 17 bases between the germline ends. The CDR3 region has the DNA TGTGCCAGCAGAAAACGCTCGGGGACTGGCACAGATACGCAGTATTTT. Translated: CASRKRSGTGTDTQYF.

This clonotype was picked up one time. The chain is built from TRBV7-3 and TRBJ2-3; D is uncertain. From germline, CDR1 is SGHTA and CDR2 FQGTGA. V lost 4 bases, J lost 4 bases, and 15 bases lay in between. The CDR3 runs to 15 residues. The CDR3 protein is CASSSGGLAADTQYF. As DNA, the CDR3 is TGTGCCAGCAGCTCAGGCGGCTTAGCAGCAGATACGCAGTATTTT. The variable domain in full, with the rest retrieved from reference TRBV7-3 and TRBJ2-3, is GAGVSQTPSNKVTEKGKYVELRCDPISGHTALYWYRQSLGQGPEFLIYFQGTGAADDSGLPNDRFFAVRPEGSVSTLKIQRTERGDSAVYLCASSSGGLAADTQYFGPGTRLTVL.

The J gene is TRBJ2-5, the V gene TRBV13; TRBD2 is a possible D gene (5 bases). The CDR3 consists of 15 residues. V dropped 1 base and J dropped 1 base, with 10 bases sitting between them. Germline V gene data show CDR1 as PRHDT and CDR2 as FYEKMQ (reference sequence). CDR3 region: CASSLVGRAQETQYF. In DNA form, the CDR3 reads TGTGCCAGCAGCTTAGTAGGGAGAGCCCAAGAGACCCAGTACTTC. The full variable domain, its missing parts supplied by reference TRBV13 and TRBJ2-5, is AAGVIQSPRHLIKEKRETATLKCYPIPRHDTVYWYQQGPGQDPQFLISFYEKMQSDKGSIPDRFSAQQFSDYHSELNMSSLELGDSALYFCASSLVGRAQETQYFGPGTRLLVL.

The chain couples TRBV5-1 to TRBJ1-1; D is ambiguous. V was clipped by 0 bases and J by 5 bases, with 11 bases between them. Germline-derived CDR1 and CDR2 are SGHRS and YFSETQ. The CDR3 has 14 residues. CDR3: CASSLAEGWTEAFF. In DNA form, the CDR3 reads TGCGCCAGCAGCTTGGCCGAGGGTTGGACTGAAGCTTTCTTT.

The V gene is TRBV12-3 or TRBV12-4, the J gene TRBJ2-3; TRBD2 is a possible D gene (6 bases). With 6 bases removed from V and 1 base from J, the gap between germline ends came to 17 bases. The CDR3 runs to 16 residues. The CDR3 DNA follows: TGTGCCAGCAGCGGCGGAACTAGCCGGGGCACAGATACGCAGTATTTT. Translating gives CASSGGTSRGTDTQYF.

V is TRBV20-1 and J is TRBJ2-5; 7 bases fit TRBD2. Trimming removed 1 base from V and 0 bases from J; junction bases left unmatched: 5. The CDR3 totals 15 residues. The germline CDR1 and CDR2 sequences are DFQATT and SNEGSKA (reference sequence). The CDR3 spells CSARVPGGYQETQYF. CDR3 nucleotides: TGCAGTGCTAGAGTCCCCGGGGGGTACCAAGAGACCCAGTACTTC.

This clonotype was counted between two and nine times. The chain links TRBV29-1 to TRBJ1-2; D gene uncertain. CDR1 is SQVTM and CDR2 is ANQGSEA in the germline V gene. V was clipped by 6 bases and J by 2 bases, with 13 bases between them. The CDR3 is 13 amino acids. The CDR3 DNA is TGCAGCGTCCGTATTACCCCGAACTATGGCTACACCTTC. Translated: CSVRITPNYGYTF. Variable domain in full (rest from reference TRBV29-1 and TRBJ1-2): SAVISQKPSRDICQRGTSLTIQCQVDSQVTMMFWYRQQPGQSLTLIATANQGSEATYESGFVIDKFPISRPNLTFSTLTVSNMSPEDSSIYLCSVRITPNYGYTFGSGTRLTVV.

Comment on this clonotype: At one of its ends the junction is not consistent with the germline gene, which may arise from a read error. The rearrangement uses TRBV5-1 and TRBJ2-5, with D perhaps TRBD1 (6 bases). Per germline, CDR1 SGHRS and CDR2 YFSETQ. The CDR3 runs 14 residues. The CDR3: CAGSPRTAQETQYF. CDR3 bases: TGCGCCGGCAGCCCTCGGACAGCGCAAGAGACCCAGTACTTC.

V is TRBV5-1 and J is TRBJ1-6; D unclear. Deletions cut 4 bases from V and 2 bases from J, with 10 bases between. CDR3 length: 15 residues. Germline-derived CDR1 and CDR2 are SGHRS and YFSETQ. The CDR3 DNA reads TGCGCCAGCAGCGAACAGTCCGCCTATAATTCACCCCTCCACTTT. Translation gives CASSEQSAYNSPLHF.

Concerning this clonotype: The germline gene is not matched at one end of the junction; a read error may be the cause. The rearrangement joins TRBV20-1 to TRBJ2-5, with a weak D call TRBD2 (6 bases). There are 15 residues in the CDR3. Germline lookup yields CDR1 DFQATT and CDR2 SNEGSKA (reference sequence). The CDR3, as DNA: TGCAGTGCTAGTGGTTTCCAGCGGGTTCAAGAGACCCAGTACTTT. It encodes CSASGFQRVQETQYF.

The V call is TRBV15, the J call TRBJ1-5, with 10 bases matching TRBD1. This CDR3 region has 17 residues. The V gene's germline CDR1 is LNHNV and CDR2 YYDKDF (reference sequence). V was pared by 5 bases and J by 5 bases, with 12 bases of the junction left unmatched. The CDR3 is CATSFGAGQGKDQPQHF. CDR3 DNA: TGTGCCACCAGCTTTGGAGCGGGACAGGGGAAGGATCAGCCCCAGCATTTT.

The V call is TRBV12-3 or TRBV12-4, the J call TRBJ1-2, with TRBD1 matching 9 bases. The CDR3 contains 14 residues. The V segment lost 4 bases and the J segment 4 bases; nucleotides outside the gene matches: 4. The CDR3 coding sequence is TGTGCCAGCAGTTACAGGGGGCAGATCTATGGCTACACCTTC. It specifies CASSYRGQIYGYTF.